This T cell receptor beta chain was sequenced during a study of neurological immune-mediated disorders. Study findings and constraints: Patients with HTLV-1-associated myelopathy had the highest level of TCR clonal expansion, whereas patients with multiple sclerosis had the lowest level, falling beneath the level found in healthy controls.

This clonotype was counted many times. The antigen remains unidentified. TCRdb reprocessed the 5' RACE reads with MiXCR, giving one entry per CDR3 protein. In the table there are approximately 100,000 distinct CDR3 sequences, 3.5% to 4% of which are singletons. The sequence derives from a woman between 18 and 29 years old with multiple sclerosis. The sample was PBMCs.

This chain's CDR3 is CASRRDAYTDTQYF. CDR3 coding DNA: TGTGCCAGCAGGAGGGACGCCTACACAGATACGCAGTATTTT. This chain links TRBV6-1 with TRBJ2-3; the D gene could be TRBD1 or TRBD2 (5 bases each). There are 14 residues in the CDR3. V lost 6 bases, J lost 2 bases, and 12 bases lay in between. Germline CDR1 reads MNHNS; CDR2 reads SASEGT.